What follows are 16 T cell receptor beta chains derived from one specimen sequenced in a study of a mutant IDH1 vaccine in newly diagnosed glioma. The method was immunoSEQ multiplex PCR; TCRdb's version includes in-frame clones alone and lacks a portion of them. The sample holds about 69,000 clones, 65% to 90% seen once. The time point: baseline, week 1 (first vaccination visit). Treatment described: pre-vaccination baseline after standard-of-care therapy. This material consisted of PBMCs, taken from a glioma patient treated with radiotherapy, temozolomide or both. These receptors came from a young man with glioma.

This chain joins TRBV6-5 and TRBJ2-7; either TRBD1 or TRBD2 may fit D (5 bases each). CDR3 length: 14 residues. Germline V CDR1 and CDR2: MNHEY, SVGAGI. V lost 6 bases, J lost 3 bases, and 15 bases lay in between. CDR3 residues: CASSPTGPNYEQYF. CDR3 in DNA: TGTGCCAGCAGCCCAACGGGACCCAACTACGAGCAGTACTTC.

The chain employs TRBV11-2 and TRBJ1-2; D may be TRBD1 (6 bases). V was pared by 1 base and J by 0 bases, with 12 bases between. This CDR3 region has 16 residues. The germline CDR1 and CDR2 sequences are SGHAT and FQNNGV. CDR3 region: CASSLGGTPANYGYTF. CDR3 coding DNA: TGTGCCAGCAGCTTAGGGGGGACACCCGCTAACTATGGCTACACCTTC.

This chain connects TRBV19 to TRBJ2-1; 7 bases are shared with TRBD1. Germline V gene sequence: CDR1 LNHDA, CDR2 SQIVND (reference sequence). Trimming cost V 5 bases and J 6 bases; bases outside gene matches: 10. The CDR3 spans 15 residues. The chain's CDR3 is CASSGKDRQINEQFF. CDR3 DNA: TGTGCCAGTAGTGGAAAGGACAGGCAAATCAATGAGCAGTTCTTC. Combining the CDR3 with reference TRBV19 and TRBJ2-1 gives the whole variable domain DGGITQSPKYLFRKEGQNVTLSCEQNLNHDAMYWYRQDPGQGLRLIYYSQIVNDFQKGDIAEGYSVSREKKESFPLTVTSAQKNPTAFYLCASSGKDRQINEQFFGPGTRLTVL.

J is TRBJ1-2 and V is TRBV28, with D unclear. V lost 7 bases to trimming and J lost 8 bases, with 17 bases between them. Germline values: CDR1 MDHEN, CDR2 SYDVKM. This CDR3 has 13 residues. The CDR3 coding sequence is TGTGCCAGCACCCCACCGGCAGGCGGAGGCTACACCTTC. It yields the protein CASTPPAGGGYTF.

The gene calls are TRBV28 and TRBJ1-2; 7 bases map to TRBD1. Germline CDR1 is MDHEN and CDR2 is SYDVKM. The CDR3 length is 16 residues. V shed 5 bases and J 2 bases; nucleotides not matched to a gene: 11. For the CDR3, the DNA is TGTGCCAGCAGTACCAACCCCGGGACAGTGAACTATGGCTACACCTTC. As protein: CASSTNPGTVNYGYTF.

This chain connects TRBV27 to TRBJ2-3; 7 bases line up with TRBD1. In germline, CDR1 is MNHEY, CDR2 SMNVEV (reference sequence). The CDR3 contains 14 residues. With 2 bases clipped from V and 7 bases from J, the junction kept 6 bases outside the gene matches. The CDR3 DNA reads TGTGCCAGCAGTTTACACCCAGGGGGACATACGCAGTATTTT. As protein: CASSLHPGGHTQYF.

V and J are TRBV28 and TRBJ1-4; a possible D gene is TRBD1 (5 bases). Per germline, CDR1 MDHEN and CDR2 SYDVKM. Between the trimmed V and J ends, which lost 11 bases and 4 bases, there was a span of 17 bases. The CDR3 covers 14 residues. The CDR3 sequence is CACSERQSNEKLFF. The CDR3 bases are TGTGCCTGCTCCGAGAGACAGAGTAATGAAAAACTGTTTTTT.

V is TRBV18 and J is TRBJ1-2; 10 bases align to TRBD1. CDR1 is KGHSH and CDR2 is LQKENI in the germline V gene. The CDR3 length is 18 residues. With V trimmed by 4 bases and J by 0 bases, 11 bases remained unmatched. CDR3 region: CASSLTGTGDSTNYGYTF. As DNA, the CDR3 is TGTGCCAGCTCACTTACCGGGACAGGGGACAGTACTAACTATGGCTACACCTTC.

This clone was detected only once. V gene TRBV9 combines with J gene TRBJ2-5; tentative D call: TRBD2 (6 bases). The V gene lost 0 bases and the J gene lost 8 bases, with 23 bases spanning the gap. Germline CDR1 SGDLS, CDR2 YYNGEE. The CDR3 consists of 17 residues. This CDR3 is CASSVGSPGRYFETQYF. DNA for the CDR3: TGTGCCAGCAGCGTAGGAAGCCCAGGGAGGTATTTCGAAACCCAGTACTTC.

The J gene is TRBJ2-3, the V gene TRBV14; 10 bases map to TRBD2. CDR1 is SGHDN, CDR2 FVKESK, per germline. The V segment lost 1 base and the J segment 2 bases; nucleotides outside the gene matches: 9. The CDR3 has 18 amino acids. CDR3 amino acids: CASSQARFGTSDTDTQYF. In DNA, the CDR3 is TGTGCCAGCAGCCAAGCCCGCTTTGGGACTAGCGACACAGATACGCAGTATTTT.

CDR3 in DNA: TGTGCCAGCAGTTCTAACAGAGTCGCTGAAGCTTTCTTT. This sequence encodes CASSSNRVAEAFF. V is TRBV27 and J is TRBJ1-1; D remains ambiguous. This CDR3 is built from 13 residues. Trimming stripped 4 bases from V and 6 bases from J, with 12 bases between. The germline V gene encodes CDR1 MNHEY and CDR2 SMNVEV (reference sequence).

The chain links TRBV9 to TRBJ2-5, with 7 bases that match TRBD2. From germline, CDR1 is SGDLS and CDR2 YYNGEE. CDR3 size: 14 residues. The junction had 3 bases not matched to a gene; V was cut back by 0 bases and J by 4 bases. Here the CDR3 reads CASSVATGGETQYF. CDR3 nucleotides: TGTGCCAGCAGCGTAGCTACGGGGGGAGAGACCCAGTACTTC.

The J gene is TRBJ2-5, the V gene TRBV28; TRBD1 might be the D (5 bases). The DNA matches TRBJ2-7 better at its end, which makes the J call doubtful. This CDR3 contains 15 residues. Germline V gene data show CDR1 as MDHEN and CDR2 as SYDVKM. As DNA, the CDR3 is TGTGCCAGCAGTTTAGCCCAACAGGCCGTCCACGAGCAGTACTTC. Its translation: CASSLAQQAVHEQYF.

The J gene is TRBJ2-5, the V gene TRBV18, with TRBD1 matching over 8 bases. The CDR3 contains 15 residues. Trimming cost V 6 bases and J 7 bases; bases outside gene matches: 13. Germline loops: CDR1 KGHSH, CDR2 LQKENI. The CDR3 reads CASSLGQGRLATQYF. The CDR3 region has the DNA TGTGCCAGCTCCCTTGGACAGGGCCGCCTGGCGACCCAGTACTTC.

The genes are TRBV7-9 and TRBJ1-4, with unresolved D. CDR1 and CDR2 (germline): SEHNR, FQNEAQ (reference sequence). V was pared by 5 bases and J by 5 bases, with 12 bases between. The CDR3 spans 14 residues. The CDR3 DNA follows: TGTGCCAGCAGCCCCGGTCTACCGAATGAAAAACTGTTTTTT. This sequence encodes CASSPGLPNEKLFF.

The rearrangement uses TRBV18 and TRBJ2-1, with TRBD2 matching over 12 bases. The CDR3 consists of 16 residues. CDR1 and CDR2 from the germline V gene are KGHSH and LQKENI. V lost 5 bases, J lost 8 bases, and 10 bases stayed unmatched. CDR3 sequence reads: CASSGILAGGIDEQFF. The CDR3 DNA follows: TGTGCCAGCTCAGGAATCCTAGCGGGGGGGATCGATGAGCAGTTCTTC.